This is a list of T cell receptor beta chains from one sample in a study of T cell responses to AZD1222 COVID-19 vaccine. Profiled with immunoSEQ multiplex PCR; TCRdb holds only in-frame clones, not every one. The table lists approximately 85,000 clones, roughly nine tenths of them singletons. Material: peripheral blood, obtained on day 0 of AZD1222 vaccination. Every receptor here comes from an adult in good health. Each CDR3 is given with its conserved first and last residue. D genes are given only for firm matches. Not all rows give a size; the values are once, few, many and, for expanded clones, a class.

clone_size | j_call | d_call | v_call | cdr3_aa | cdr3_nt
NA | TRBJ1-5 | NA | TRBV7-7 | CASSLDRIDQPQHF | TGTGCTAGCAGCTTAGACAGGATAGATCAGCCCCAGCATTTT
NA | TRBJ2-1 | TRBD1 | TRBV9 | CASSARTQGAHEQFF | TGTGCCAGCAGCGCGAGGACCCAGGGGGCACATGAGCAGTTCTTC
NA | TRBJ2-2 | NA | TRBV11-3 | CASSPLTGELFF | TGTGCCAGCAGCCCCCTAACCGGGGAGCTGTTTTTT
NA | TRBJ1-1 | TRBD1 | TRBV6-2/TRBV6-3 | CASSRPGGHTEAFF | TGTGCCAGCAGTCGCCCAGGGGGTCACACTGAAGCTTTCTTT
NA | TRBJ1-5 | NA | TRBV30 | CAWSRPGTFNQPQHF | TGTGCCTGGAGTCGCCCGGGGACATTCAATCAGCCCCAGCATTTT
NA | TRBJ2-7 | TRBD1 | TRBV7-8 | CASSSPGQGAEQYF | TGTGCCAGCAGCTCACCGGGACAGGGGGCTGAGCAGTACTTC
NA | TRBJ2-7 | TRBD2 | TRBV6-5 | CASSYSGRSSYEQYF | TGTGCCAGCAGCTATAGCGGGAGGAGCTCCTACGAGCAGTACTTC
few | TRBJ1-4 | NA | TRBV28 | CASSPPRGKLFF | TGTGCCAGCAGTCCGCCTAGGGGAAAACTGTTTTTT
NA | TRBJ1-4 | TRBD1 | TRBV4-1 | CASSQPTGGVEKLFF | TGCGCCAGCAGCCAACCGACAGGGGGCGTCGAAAAACTGTTTTTT
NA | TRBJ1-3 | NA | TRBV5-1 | CASSLSGNSGNTIYF | TGCGCCAGCAGCTTGAGCGGGAACTCTGGAAACACCATATATTTT
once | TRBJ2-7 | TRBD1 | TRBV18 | CASYRGRGYEQYF | TGTGCCAGCTACCGAGGCAGGGGGTACGAGCAGTACTTC
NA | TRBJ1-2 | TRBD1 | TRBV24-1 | CATSDRTGMSYGYTF | TGTGCCACCAGTGATCGGACAGGGATGAGCTATGGCTACACCTTC
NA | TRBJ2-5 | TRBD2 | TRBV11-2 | CASSPGLAGRETQYF | TGTGCCAGCAGCCCGGGACTAGCGGGGCGAGAGACCCAGTACTTC
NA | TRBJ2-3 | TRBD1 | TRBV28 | CASSARTGGTDTQYF | TGTGCCAGCAGTGCCCGGACAGGGGGCACAGATACGCAGTATTTT
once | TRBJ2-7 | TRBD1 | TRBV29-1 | CSVEGLGTGNEQYF | TGCAGCGTTGAAGGGCTCGGGACAGGGAACGAGCAGTACTTC
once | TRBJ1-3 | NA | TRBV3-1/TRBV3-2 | CASSQVTGWGNTIYF | TGTGCCAGCAGCCAAGTTACAGGGTGGGGAAACACCATATATTTT
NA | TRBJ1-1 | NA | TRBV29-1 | CSVEGGTEAFF | TGCAGCGTTGAAGGAGGGACTGAAGCTTTCTTT
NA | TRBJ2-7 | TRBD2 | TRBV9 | CASSAGGRVYEQYF | TGTGCCAGCAGCGCGGGGGGTAGGGTTTACGAGCAGTACTTC
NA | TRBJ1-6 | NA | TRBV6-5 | CASRLTSINSPLHF | TGTGCCAGCAGACTGACTTCGATCAATTCACCCCTCCACTTT
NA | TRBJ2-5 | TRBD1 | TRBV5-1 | CASSDRGGETQYF | TGCGCCAGCAGTGACAGGGGCGGAGAGACCCAGTACTTC
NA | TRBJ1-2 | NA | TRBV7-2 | CASSFGSGTELGGYTF | TGTGCCAGCAGCTTTGGGTCCGGAACGGAACTAGGCGGCTACACCTTC
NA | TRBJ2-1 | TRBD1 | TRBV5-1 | CASSLGGGQGRNEQFF | TGCGCCAGCAGCTTGGGTGGGGGACAGGGGAGGAATGAGCAGTTCTTC
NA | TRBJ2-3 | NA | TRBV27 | CASSLSASEITDTQYF | TGTGCCAGCAGTTTATCGGCTAGCGAAATCACAGATACGCAGTATTTT
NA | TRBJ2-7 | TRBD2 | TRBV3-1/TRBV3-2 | CASSSTSGGGYEQYF | TGTGCCAGCAGCTCAACTAGCGGGGGAGGCTACGAGCAGTACTTC
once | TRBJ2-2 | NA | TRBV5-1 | CASSVPGVFGELFF | TGCGCCAGCAGCGTACCGGGAGTCTTCGGGGAGCTGTTTTTT
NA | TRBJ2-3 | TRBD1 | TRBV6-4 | CASSEEGTGNADTQYF | TGTGCCAGCAGTGAGGAAGGGACAGGGAACGCAGATACGCAGTATTTT
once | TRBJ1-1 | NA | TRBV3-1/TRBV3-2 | CASSQGGVEAFF | TGTGCCAGCAGCCAAGGCGGGGTTGAAGCTTTCTTT